The 19 T cell receptor beta chains listed next were all sequenced from one sample in a study of response to subunit inactivated influenza vaccine (dated by TCRdb to 2016 to 2019). Preparation of the library involved RT-PCR. The listed sequencing device is Illumina HiSeq 2500. TCRdb cleaned the public reads at Q25 with fastp, built clones with MiXCR and kept in-frame beta chains. For every CDR3 protein sequence, its rows merge into one entry that carries the most common genes and DNA. The sample profile shows about 240,000 distinct CDR3 sequences; over 9% of them were found once. The top ten clones comprise 7.8% of the sample. The specimen was non-naive T cells sorted from PBMCs, collected 14 to 15 days before vaccination. This sample's cell subset or site label indicates: memory T cell fraction. The origin of the receptors is a man over 45 who received an inactivated influenza vaccine. Donor details come from another sample of the same person, matched by shared clones.

This chain connects TRBV7-2 to TRBJ2-2; no clear D gene. V lost 5 bases and J 14 bases, leaving 18 bases between the germline ends. Germline assignment: CDR1 SGHTA and CDR2 FQGNSA. The CDR3 sequence is 13 residues long. CDR3 residues: CASSPRRTDILFF. The CDR3 DNA follows: TGTGCCAGCAGCCCGAGACGTACAGATATCCTGTTTTTT. Variable domain in full (rest from reference TRBV7-2 and TRBJ2-2): GAGVSQSPSNKVTEKGKDVELRCDPISGHTALYWYRQSLGQGLEFLIYFQGNSAPDKSGLPSDRFSAERTGGSVSTLTIQRTQQEDSAVYLCASSPRRTDILFFGEGSRLTVL.

V usage is TRBV7-2 and J usage is TRBJ2-1; D perhaps matches TRBD1 (5 bases). Looked up from germline, CDR1 is SGHTA and CDR2 is FQGNSA. CDR3 length: 14 residues. The V end was cut by 5 bases, the J end by 5 bases, with 13 bases between. DNA of the CDR3: TGTGCCAGCAGCCTTTCCCGACAGAACAATGAGCAGTTCTTC. Translating it yields CASSLSRQNNEQFF.

The chain combines TRBV5-1 with TRBJ1-6; D remains ambiguous. This CDR3 has 14 amino acids. Germline CDR1 is SGHRS and CDR2 is YFSETQ. Trimming left V 1 base short and J 5 bases short, with 7 bases between. DNA for the CDR3: TGCGCCAGCAGCTTGCGGCAGAATAATTCACCCCTCCACTTT. It specifies CASSLRQNNSPLHF.

This clonotype has more than one count but fewer than ten. Here the CDR3 DNA reads TGCACCCTCGGGGGGAGCAGCACAGATACGCAGTATTTT. As protein: CTLGGSSTDTQYF. V is TRBV29-1 and J is TRBJ2-3, with 7 bases that match TRBD2. The CDR3 runs 13 residues. CDR1 and CDR2 from the germline V gene are SQVTM and ANQGSEA.

This rearrangement joins TRBV7-9 to TRBJ1-3; 7 positions match TRBD1. Germline CDR1 reads SEHNR; CDR2 reads FQNEAQ (reference sequence). V shed 0 bases, J shed 10 bases, and the junction held 3 bases outside the gene matches. The CDR3 covers 13 residues. CDR3 region: CASSLAGDSTIYF. The CDR3 DNA follows: TGTGCCAGCAGCTTAGCGGGGGACAGTACCATATATTTT.

The V call is TRBV16, the J call TRBJ1-1; D unclear. The ends were cut back, 3 bases at V and 3 bases at J, with 17 bases in the middle. This CDR3 has 16 amino acids. Germline lookup yields CDR1 KGHSY and CDR2 FQNENV. CDR3 region: CASSHPPRRSDTEAFF. CDR3 bases: TGTGCCAGCAGCCACCCCCCGAGACGGTCGGACACTGAAGCTTTCTTT. The full variable domain, its missing parts supplied by reference TRBV16 and TRBJ1-1, is GEEVAQTPKHLVRGEGQKAKLYCAPIKGHSYVFWYQQVLKNEFKFLISFQNENVFDETGMPKERFSAKCLPNSPCSLEIQATKLEDSAVYFCASSHPPRRSDTEAFFGQGTRLTVV.

This clonotype has at least ten counts. The rearrangement links TRBV4-1 to TRBJ2-7; 8 bases align to TRBD2. The CDR3 has 18 residues. The ends lost 6 bases at V and 2 bases at J; junction bases unmatched: 18. In germline, CDR1 is MGHRA, CDR2 YSYEKL. In nucleotides, the CDR3 is TGCGCCAGCAGGCCGGCCTTAGCGGGACTAGTACTCCCCTACGAGCAGTACTTC. Amino acid sequence: CASRPALAGLVLPYEQYF.

This clonotype was recorded a few times. The chain is built from TRBV11-1 and TRBJ2-3; the match to TRBD2 covers 14 bases. Germline CDR1 reads SGHAT; CDR2 reads FQDESV (reference sequence). The CDR3 contains 18 residues. With V trimmed by 5 bases and J by 5 bases, 12 bases remained unmatched. The CDR3 reads CASSRGLAGVVYLDTQYF. The CDR3 region has the DNA TGTGCCAGCAGCCGGGGACTAGCGGGAGTTGTTTATTTAGATACGCAGTATTTT.

This clonotype occurred a few times. This chain uses TRBV9 with TRBJ1-1; maybe TRBD1 (5 bases). Germline V lookup: CDR1 SGDLS, CDR2 YYNGEE. This CDR3 is built from 14 residues. The V end lost 0 bases, the J end lost 4 bases, and 10 bases lay between the germline ends. CDR3 loop: CASSVGAGRTEAFF. CDR3 DNA: TGTGCCAGCAGCGTAGGGGCAGGGCGCACTGAAGCTTTCTTT.

The chain recombines TRBV7-8 with TRBJ1-5; 7 positions agree with TRBD1. Trimming removed 1 base from V and 0 bases from J; junction bases left unmatched: 3. This CDR3 is built from 16 residues. Germline V CDR1 and CDR2: SGHVS, FQNEAQ. For the CDR3, the DNA is TGTGCCAGCAGCTTAGACGACAGGGATAGCAATCAGCCCCAGCATTTT. It is translated as CASSLDDRDSNQPQHF.

This clonotype came up many times. The CDR3 sequence: CASSSRSGASYEQYF. CDR3 DNA: TGTGCCAGCAGTTCCCGGTCCGGGGCCTCCTACGAGCAGTACTTC. The gene calls are TRBV12-3 or TRBV12-4 and TRBJ2-7, with D possibly being TRBD1 or TRBD2 (5 bases each). The ends were cut back, 4 bases at V and 0 bases at J, with 13 bases in the middle. This CDR3 has 15 residues.

A few counts support this clonotype. This chain links TRBV2 with TRBJ2-5, with TRBD2 matching 8 bases. Trimming took 5 bases from V and 5 from J; bases not matched to a gene: 7. Germline V gene sequence: CDR1 SNHLY, CDR2 FYNNEI. The CDR3 is 14 amino acids. The chain's CDR3 is CASSPGTRSETQYF. DNA of the CDR3: TGTGCCAGCAGTCCCGGGACTAGAAGCGAGACCCAGTACTTC. The full variable domain, in which reference TRBV2 and TRBJ2-5 provide the parts outside the CDR3, is EPEVTQTPSHQVTQMGQEVILRCVPISNHLYFYWYRQILGQKVEFLVSFYNNEISEKSEIFDDQFSVERPDGSNFTLKIRSTKLEDSAMYFCASSPGTRSETQYFGPGTRLLVL.

This clonotype was counted ten times or more. This chain connects TRBV6-5 to TRBJ1-2; 8 bases line up with TRBD1. Germline assignment: CDR1 MNHEY and CDR2 SVGAGI. The CDR3 contains 14 residues. After removal of 4 bases from V and 8 bases from J, the junction contained 9 bases not matched to a gene. The CDR3 sequence is CASSSDRVLRGYTF. The CDR3, as DNA: TGTGCCAGCAGTTCGGACAGGGTGTTACGAGGCTACACCTTC.

This clonotype was counted between two and nine times. This sequence joins TRBV5-1 and TRBJ2-5; D not certain. Looked up from germline, CDR1 is SGHRS and CDR2 is YFSETQ. V was trimmed by 0 bases and J by 5 bases, leaving 11 bases between them. The CDR3 length is 14 residues. The CDR3 is CASSLVSGRETQYF. The DNA of the CDR3 is TGCGCCAGCAGCTTGGTTTCAGGAAGGGAGACCCAGTACTTC.

This clonotype occurred many times. The rearrangement links TRBV5-1 to TRBJ2-3; no definite D call. Germline V lookup: CDR1 SGHRS, CDR2 YFSETQ. V shed 0 bases and J shed 0 bases, with 11 bases lying between them. This CDR3 spans 16 amino acids. The CDR3 reads CASSLVVQSSTDTQYF. The CDR3 coding sequence is TGCGCCAGCAGCTTGGTTGTACAGTCTAGCACAGATACGCAGTATTTT.

V gene TRBV29-1 combines with J gene TRBJ2-3; D unresolved. Germline CDR1 and CDR2: SQVTM and ANQGSEA. Trimming shortened V by 5 bases and J by 1 base, and 7 bases separated the two germline ends. The CDR3 is 12 amino acids. CDR3 loop: CSVSTGTDTQYF. The CDR3 DNA follows: TGCAGCGTTTCCACCGGCACAGATACGCAGTATTTT.

In this sample, this clonotype turned up many times. The chain has TRBV5-1 and TRBJ2-1; the match to TRBD2 covers 14 bases. V lost 4 bases to trimming and J lost 13 bases; unmatched junction nucleotides: 10. CDR3 length equals 15 residues. The germline gives CDR1 SGHRS, CDR2 YFSETQ. CDR3 nucleotides: TGCGCCAGCAGCCTCGGGGGACTAGCGGGAGTAGGTCAGTTCTTC. Its translation is CASSLGGLAGVGQFF. Full variable domain (remainder filled in from reference TRBV5-1 and TRBJ2-1): KAGVTQTPRYLIKTRGQQVTLSCSPISGHRSVSWYQQTPGQGLQFLFEYFSETQRNKGNFPGRFSGRQFSNSRSEMNVSTLELGDSALYLCASSLGGLAGVGQFFGPGTRLTVL.

The table lists this clonotype with a few counts. The CDR3 loop reads CASAVSTDTQYF. CDR3 nucleotide sequence: TGTGCCAGTGCGGTGAGCACAGATACGCAGTATTTT. The rearrangement links TRBV27 to TRBJ2-3; D remains ambiguous. V lost 9 bases and J 0 bases, leaving 7 bases between the germline ends. Germline V lookup: CDR1 MNHEY, CDR2 SMNVEV (reference sequence). The CDR3 is made up of 12 amino acids.

V and J are TRBV12-3 or TRBV12-4 and TRBJ2-7; a weak D match, TRBD2 (6 bases). The CDR3 is made up of 15 amino acids. V was cut by 3 bases and J by 2 bases, with 14 bases left in between. The CDR3 DNA sequence: TGTGCCAGCAGTTTCGGTGTAGGAGGGACCTACGAGCAGTACTTC. Amino acid sequence: CASSFGVGGTYEQYF.